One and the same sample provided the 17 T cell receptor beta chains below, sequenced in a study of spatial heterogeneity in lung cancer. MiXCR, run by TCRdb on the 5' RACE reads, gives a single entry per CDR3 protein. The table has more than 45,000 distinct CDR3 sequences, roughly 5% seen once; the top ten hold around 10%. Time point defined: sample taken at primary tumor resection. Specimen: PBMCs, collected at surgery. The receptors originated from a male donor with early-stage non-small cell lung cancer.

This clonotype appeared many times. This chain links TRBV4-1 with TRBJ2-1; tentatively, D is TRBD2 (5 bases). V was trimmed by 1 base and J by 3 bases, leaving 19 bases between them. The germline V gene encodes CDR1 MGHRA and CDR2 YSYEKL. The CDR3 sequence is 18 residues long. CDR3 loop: CASSQGRSRLAIYNEQFF. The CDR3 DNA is TGCGCCAGCAGCCAAGGACGCAGCCGGCTAGCCATCTACAATGAGCAGTTCTTC.

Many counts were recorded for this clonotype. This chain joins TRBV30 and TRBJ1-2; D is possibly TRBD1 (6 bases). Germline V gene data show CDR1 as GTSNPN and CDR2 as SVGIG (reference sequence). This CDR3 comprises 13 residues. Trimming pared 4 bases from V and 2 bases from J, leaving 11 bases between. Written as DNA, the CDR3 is TGTGCCTGGAACCGGGGGGCGAACTATGGCTACACCTTC. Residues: CAWNRGANYGYTF.

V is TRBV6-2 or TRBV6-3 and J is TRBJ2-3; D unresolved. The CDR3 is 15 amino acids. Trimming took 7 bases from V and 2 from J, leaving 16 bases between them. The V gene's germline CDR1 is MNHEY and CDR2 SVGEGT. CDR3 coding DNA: TGTGCCAGCAAACCTTCTCGAGCCTTCACAGATACGCAGTATTTT. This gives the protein CASKPSRAFTDTQYF.

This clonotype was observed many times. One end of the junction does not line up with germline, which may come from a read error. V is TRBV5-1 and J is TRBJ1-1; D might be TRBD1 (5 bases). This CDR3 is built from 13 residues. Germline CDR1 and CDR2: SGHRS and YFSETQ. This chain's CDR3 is CASSLQGNTEAFF. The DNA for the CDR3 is TGTGCCAGCAGCTTGCAGGGGAACACTGAAGCTTTCTTT.

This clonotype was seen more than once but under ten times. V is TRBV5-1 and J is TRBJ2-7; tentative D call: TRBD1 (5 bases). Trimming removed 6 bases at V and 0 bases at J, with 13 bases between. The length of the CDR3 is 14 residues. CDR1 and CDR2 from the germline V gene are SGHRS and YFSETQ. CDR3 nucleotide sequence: TGCGCCAGCACCCCTGACAGATACTCCTACGAGCAGTACTTC. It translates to CASTPDRYSYEQYF. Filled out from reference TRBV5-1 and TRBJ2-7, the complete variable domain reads KAGVTQTPRYLIKTRGQQVTLSCSPISGHRSVSWYQQTPGQGLQFLFEYFSETQRNKGNFPGRFSGRQFSNSRSEMNVSTLELGDSALYLCASTPDRYSYEQYFGPGTRLTVT.

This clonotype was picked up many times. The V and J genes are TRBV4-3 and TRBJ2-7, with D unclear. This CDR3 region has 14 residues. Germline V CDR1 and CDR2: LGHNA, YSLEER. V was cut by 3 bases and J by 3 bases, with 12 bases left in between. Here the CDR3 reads CASSQATANYEQYF. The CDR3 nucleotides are TGCGCCAGCAGCCAGGCCACCGCAAACTACGAGCAGTACTTC.

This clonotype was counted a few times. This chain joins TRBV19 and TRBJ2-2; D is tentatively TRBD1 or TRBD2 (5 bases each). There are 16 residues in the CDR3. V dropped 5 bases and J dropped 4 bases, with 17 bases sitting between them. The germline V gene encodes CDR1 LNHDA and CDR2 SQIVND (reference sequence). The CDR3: CASSSGARQGTGELFF. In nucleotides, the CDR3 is TGTGCCAGTAGTTCCGGGGCAAGACAAGGCACCGGGGAGCTGTTTTTT.

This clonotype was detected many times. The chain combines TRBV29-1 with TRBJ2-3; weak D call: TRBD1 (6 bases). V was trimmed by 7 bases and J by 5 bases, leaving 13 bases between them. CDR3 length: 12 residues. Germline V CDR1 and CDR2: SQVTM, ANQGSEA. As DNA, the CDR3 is TGCAGCGCCCGCCCGACAGGAGATACGCAGTATTTT. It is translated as CSARPTGDTQYF.

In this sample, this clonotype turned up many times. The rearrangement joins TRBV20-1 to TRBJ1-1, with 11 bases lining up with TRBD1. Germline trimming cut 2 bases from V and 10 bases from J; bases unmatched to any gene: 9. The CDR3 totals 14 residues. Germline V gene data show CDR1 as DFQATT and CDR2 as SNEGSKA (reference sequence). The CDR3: CSARFGTGGNRAFF. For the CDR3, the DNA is TGCAGTGCTAGATTTGGGACAGGGGGGAATAGAGCTTTCTTT.

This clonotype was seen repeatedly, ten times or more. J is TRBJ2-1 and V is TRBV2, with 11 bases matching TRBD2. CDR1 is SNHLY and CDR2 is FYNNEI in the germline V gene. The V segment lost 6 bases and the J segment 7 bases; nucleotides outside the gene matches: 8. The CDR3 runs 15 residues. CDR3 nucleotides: TGTGCCAGCAGACCTACTAGCGGGAGTATGAATGAGCAGTTCTTC. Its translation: CASRPTSGSMNEQFF. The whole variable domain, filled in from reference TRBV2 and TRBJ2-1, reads EPEVTQTPSHQVTQMGQEVILRCVPISNHLYFYWYRQILGQKVEFLVSFYNNEISEKSEIFDDQFSVERPDGSNFTLKIRSTKLEDSAMYFCASRPTSGSMNEQFFGPGTRLTVL.

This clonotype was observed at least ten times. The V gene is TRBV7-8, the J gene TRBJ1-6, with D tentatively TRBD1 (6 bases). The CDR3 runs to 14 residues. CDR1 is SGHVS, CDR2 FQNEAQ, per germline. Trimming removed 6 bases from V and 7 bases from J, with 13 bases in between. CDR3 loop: CASRFVDRNSPLHF. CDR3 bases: TGTGCCAGCAGGTTCGTGGACAGAAATTCACCCCTCCACTTT.

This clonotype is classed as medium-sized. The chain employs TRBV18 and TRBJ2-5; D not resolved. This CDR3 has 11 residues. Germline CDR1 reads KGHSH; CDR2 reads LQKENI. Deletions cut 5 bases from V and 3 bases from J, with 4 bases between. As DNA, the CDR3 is TGTGCCAGCTCATCGGAAGAGACCCAGTACTTC. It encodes CASSSEETQYF.

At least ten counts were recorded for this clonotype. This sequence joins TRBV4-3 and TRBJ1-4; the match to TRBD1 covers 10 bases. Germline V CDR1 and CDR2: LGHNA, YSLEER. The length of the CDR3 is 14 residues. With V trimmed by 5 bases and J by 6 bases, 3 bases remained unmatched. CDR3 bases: TGCGCCAGCAGCTCGGACAGGGGGGATGAAAAACTGTTTTTT. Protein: CASSSDRGDEKLFF.

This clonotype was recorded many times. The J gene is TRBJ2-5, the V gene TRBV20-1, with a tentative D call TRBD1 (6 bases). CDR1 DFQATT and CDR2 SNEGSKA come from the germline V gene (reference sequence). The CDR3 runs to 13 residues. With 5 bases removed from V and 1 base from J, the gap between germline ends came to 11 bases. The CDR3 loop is CSASGTPQETQYF. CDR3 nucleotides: TGCAGTGCTTCCGGGACACCCCAAGAGACCCAGTACTTC.

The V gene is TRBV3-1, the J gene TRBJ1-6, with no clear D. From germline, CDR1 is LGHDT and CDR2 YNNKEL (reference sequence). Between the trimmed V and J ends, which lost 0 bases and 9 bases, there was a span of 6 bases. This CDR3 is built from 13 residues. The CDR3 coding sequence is TGTGCCAGCAGCCAAGAAGGAAGTTCACCCCTCCACTTT. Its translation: CASSQEGSSPLHF.

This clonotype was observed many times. The chain's CDR3 is CSASLGLAGAQETQYF. The CDR3 region has the DNA TGCAGTGCTAGCCTGGGGCTAGCGGGAGCTCAAGAGACCCAGTACTTC. V and J are TRBV20-1 and TRBJ2-5; 10 bases fit TRBD2. Trimming removed 3 bases from V and 2 bases from J; junction bases left unmatched: 9. Germline V CDR1 and CDR2: DFQATT, SNEGSKA (reference sequence). The CDR3 extends over 16 amino acids.

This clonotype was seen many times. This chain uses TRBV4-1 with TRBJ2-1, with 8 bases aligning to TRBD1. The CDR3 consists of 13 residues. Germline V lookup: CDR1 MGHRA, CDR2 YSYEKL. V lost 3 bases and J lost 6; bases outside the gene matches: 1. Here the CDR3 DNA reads TGCGCCAGCAGCCAGGACAGGGTCAATGAGCAGTTCTTC. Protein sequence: CASSQDRVNEQFF.